These T cell receptor beta chains were read from a single sample in a study of blood T cells in healthy people across ages. TCRdb called the 5' RACE reads again in MiXCR, with one record for every CDR3 protein. The data contain 650,000 to 1,000,000 distinct CDR3 sequences, roughly 40% of them singletons. Specimen: blood. These receptors all stem from a young man in good health. Each CDR3 is given with its conserved first and last residue. D genes are given only for firm matches. Clone size is not always given. Where it is, it says once, few, many or a class for expanded clones.

j_call	d_call	clone_size	v_call	cdr3_aa	cdr3_nt
TRBJ1-2	TRBD1	.	TRBV25-1	CASKGQGDYGYTF	TGTGCCAGCAAAGGACAGGGAGACTATGGCTACACCTTC
TRBJ2-2	.	.	TRBV6-5	CASRLGLAGELFF	TGTGCCAGCAGGCTCGGACTGGCCGGGGAGCTGTTTTTT
TRBJ2-1	TRBD1	.	TRBV5-1	CASSIGQGSYNEQFF	TGCGCCAGCAGCATAGGACAGGGGTCCTACAATGAGCAGTTCTTC
TRBJ1-1	.	.	TRBV20-1	CSARVAGSTEAFF	TGCAGTGCTAGAGTGGCGGGGAGCACTGAAGCTTTCTTT
TRBJ2-5	.	.	TRBV5-5	CASIQTGYLETQYF	TGTGCCAGCATACAGACAGGATATTTGGAGACCCAGTACTTC
TRBJ2-3	.	few	TRBV6-2/TRBV6-3	CASSYRRSDTQYF	TGTGCCAGCAGTTACCGACGCTCAGATACGCAGTATTTT
TRBJ2-1	TRBD2	.	TRBV11-3	CASSLAGGPNDEQFF	TGTGCCAGCAGCTTAGCGGGGGGGCCGAACGATGAGCAGTTCTTC
TRBJ1-1	.	few	TRBV12-3/TRBV12-4	CASSFLVAGRAFF	TGTGCCAGCAGTTTTCTGGTGGCAGGGCGGGCTTTCTTT
TRBJ2-2	.	.	TRBV10-3	CAISDGQVTGELFF	TGTGCCATCAGTGATGGGCAGGTCACCGGGGAGCTGTTTTTT
TRBJ2-7	TRBD1	.	TRBV3-1	CASSRTLGQAYEQYF	TGTGCCAGCAGCCGGACTTTGGGACAGGCATACGAGCAGTACTTC
TRBJ2-3	TRBD1	few	TRBV6-1	CASNRGQGKADTQYF	TGTGCCAGCAACCGGGGACAGGGGAAGGCAGATACGCAGTATTTT
TRBJ1-1	.	few	TRBV10-3	CAIANMAADTEAFF	TGTGCCATCGCGAATATGGCGGCGGACACTGAAGCTTTCTTT
TRBJ2-2	.	.	TRBV3-1	CASSQETGKAGELFF	TGTGCCAGCAGCCAAGAGACCGGGAAGGCCGGGGAGCTGTTTTTT
TRBJ2-2	TRBD1	.	TRBV12-3/TRBV12-4	CASRSRRTGLNTGELFF	TGTGCCAGCAGGTCTCGGCGGACAGGGCTGAACACCGGGGAGCTGTTTTTT
TRBJ1-1	.	.	TRBV27	CASASGLRNTEAFF	TGTGCCAGCGCTTCGGGACTTCGGAACACTGAAGCTTTCTTT
TRBJ1-1	.	.	TRBV12-3/TRBV12-4	CASSCDSTMNTEAFF	TGTGCCAGCAGTTGCGACAGCACCATGAACACTGAAGCTTTCTTT
TRBJ2-5	TRBD2	.	TRBV9	CASSVEFGGAQETQYF	TGTGCCAGCAGCGTAGAGTTCGGGGGGGCCCAAGAGACCCAGTACTTC
TRBJ1-6	.	many	TRBV4-1	CASSTIRGRGQTPNSPLHF	TGCGCCAGCAGCACTATAAGAGGCCGGGGACAAACGCCAAATTCACCCCTCCACTTT
TRBJ2-7	.	few	TRBV5-1	CASSLVRRNEQYF	TGCGCCAGCAGCTTGGTAAGACGCAATGAGCAGTACTTC
TRBJ2-1	TRBD1	many	TRBV29-1	CSVEVQDRRPKIYNEQFF	TGCAGCGTTGAAGTTCAGGACAGGCGTCCCAAAATATACAATGAGCAGTTCTTC
TRBJ2-6	.	.	TRBV12-3/TRBV12-4	CASSLPEGVSGANVLTF	TGTGCCAGCAGCCTCCCTGAAGGAGTCTCTGGGGCCAACGTCCTGACTTTC
TRBJ1-4	.	few	TRBV7-2	CASSLARNNEKLFF	TGTGCCAGCAGCTTAGCCAGGAATAATGAAAAACTGTTTTTT
TRBJ1-2	.	many	TRBV27	CASSPPSRRGDYGYTF	TGTGCCAGCAGTCCTCCCTCGCGCAGGGGTGACTATGGCTACACCTTC
TRBJ1-5	.	.	TRBV20-1	CSAPRRARRDQPQHF	TGCAGTGCCCCACGACGCGCCAGGCGAGATCAGCCCCAGCATTTT
TRBJ2-7	TRBD1	.	TRBV4-1	CASSQGGGPSYEQYF	TGCGCCAGCAGCCAAGGAGGGGGCCCCTCCTACGAGCAGTACTTC